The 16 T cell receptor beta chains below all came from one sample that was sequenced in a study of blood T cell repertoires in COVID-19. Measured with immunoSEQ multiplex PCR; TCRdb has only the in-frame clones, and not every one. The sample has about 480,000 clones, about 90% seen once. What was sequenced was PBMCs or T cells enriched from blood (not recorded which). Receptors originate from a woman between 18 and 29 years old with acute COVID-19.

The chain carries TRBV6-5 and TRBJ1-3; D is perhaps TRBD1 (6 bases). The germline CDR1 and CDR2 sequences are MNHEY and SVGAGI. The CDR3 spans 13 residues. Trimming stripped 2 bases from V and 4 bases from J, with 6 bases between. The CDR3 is CASSYGTGNTIYF. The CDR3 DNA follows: TGTGCCAGCAGTTACGGGACAGGAAACACCATATATTTT.

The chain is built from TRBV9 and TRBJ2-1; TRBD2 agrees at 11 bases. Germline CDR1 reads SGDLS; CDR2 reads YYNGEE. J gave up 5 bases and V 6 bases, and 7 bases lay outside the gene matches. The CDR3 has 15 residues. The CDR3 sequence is CASTIAGGPHNEQFF. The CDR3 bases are TGTGCCAGCACAATAGCGGGGGGGCCCCACAATGAGCAGTTCTTC. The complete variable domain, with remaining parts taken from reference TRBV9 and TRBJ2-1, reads DSGVTQTPKHLITATGQRVTLRCSPRSGDLSVYWYQQSLDQGLQFLIQYYNGEERAKGNILERFSAQQFPDLHSELNLSSLELGDSALYFCASTIAGGPHNEQFFGPGTRLTVL.

The CDR3 coding sequence is TGTGCCAGCAATCAGGGACTCCACACTGAAGCTTTCTTT. Protein sequence: CASNQGLHTEAFF. V is TRBV25-1 and J is TRBJ1-1, with D possibly matching TRBD1 (5 bases). Trimming shortened V by 7 bases and J by 3 bases, and 12 bases separated the two germline ends. Germline CDR1 reads MGHDK; CDR2 reads SYGVNS. The CDR3 runs 13 residues. Using reference TRBV25-1 and TRBJ1-1 for the parts outside the CDR3, the full variable domain is EADIYQTPRYLVIGTGKKITLECSQTMGHDKMYWYQQDPGMELHLIHYSYGVNSTEKGDLSSESTVSRIRTEHFPLTLESARPSHTSQYLCASNQGLHTEAFFGQGTRLTVV.

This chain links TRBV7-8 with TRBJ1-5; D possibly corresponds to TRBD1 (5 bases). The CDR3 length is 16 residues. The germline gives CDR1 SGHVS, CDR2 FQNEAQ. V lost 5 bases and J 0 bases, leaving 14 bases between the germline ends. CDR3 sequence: CASSEDGDFSNQPQHF. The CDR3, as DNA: TGTGCCAGCAGCGAGGACGGGGACTTTAGCAATCAGCCCCAGCATTTT.

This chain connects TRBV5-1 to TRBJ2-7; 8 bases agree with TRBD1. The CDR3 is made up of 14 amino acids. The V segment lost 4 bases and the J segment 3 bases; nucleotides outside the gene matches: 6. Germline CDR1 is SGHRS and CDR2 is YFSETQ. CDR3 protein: CASSDRTGFYEQYF. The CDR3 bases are TGCGCCAGCAGCGACCGGACAGGGTTCTACGAGCAGTACTTC.

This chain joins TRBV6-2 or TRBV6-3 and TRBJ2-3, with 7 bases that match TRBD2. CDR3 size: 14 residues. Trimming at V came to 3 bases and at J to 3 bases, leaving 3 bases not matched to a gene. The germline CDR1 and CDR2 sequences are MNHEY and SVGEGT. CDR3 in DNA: TGTGCCAGCAGTTATCGGCGGGAGACAGATACGCAGTATTTT. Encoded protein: CASSYRRETDTQYF.

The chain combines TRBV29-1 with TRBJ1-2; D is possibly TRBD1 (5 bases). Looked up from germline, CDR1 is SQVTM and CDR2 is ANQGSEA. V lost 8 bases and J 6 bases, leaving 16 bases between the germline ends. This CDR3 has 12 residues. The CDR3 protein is CSIQARGDGYTF. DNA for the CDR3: TGCAGCATACAGGCCCGCGGCGATGGCTACACCTTC.

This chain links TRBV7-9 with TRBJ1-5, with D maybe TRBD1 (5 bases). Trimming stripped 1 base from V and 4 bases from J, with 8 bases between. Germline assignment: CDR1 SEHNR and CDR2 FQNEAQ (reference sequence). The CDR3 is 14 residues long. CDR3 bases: TGTGCCAGCAGCTTAGACACAGGTAATCAGCCCCAGCATTTT. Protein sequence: CASSLDTGNQPQHF. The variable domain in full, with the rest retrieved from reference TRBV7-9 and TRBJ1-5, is DTGVSQNPRHKITKRGQNVTFRCDPISEHNRLYWYRQTLGQGPEFLTYFQNEAQLEKSRLLSDRFSAERPKGSFSTLEIQRTEQGDSAMYLCASSLDTGNQPQHFGDGTRLSIL.

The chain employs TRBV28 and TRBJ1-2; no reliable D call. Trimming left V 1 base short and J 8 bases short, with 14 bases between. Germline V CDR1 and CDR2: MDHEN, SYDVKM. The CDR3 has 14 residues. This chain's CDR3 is CASSLSGQAGGYTF. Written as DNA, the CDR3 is TGTGCCAGCAGTTTATCCGGGCAGGCGGGAGGCTACACCTTC.

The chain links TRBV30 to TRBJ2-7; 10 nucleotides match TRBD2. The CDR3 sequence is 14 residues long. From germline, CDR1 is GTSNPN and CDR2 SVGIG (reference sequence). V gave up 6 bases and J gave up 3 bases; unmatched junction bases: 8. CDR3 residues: CACDRPSGSYEQYF. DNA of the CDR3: TGTGCCTGTGACCGGCCTAGCGGGAGCTACGAGCAGTACTTC.

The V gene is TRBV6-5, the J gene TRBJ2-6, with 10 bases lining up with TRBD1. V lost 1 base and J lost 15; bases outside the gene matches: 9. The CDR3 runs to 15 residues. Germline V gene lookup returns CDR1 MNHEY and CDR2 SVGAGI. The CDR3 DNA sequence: TGTGCCAGCAGTTACTTCCTGGGACAGGGGCCTCCCCTGACTTTC. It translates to CASSYFLGQGPPLTF.

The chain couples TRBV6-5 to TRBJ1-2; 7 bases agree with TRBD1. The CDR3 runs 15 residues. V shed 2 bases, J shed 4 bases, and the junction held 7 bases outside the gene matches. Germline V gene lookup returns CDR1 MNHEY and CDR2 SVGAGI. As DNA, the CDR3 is TGTGCCAGCAGTTACACCTACCGGGACAGCTATGGCTACACCTTC. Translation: CASSYTYRDSYGYTF.

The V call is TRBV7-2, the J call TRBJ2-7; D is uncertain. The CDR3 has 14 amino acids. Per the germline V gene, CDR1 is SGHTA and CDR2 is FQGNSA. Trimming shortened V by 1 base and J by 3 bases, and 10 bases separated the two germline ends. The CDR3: CASSLGVSNYEQYF. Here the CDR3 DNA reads TGTGCCAGCAGCTTAGGTGTCAGTAACTACGAGCAGTACTTC.

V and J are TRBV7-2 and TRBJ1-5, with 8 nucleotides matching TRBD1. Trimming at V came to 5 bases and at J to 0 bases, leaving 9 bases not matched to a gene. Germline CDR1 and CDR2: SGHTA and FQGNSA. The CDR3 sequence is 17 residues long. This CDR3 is CASSLTYRGDSNQPQHF. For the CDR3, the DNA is TGTGCCAGCAGCCTCACTTACAGGGGGGATAGCAATCAGCCCCAGCATTTT. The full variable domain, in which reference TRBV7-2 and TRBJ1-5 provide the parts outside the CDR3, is GAGVSQSPSNKVTEKGKDVELRCDPISGHTALYWYRQSLGQGLEFLIYFQGNSAPDKSGLPSDRFSAERTGGSVSTLTIQRTQQEDSAVYLCASSLTYRGDSNQPQHFGDGTRLSIL.

The CDR3 is CATSDLGQPETQYF. CDR3 DNA sequence: TGTGCCACCAGTGATCTTGGACAACCAGAGACCCAGTACTTC. The chain carries TRBV24-1 and TRBJ2-5; tentatively, D is TRBD1 (5 bases). The CDR3 extends over 14 amino acids. V gave up 3 bases and J gave up 4 bases, with 11 bases separating them. CDR1 and CDR2 (germline): KGHDR, SFDVKD.

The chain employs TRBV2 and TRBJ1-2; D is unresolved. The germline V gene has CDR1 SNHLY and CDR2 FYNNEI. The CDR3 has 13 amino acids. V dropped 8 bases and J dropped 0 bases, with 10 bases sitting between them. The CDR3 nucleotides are TGTGCCAGCGGGCACCACACTAACTATGGCTACACCTTC. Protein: CASGHHTNYGYTF.